What follows are 27 T cell receptor beta chains derived from one specimen sequenced in a study of blood T cell repertoires in COVID-19 (TCRdb year 2020). The receptor library was made with the immunoSEQ multiplex PCR assay. The table comes from immuneACCESS by way of TCRdb, which keeps in-frame sequences with V and J called. Part of the clones is missing from these tables; in studies checked, under half for an unresolved V gene and the rest for unknown reasons. Present in this sample are approximately 350,000 clones, about 83% of which were seen just once. 2.5% to 3% of the sample is held by the ten biggest clonotypes. Sequencing used peripheral blood. The origin of the receptors is a young man with active or convalescent COVID-19.

CDR3 DNA sequence: TGTGCCAGCAGTGTCGACTCCTCCTACGAGCAGTACTTC. It codes for CASSVDSSYEQYF. J is TRBJ2-7 and V is TRBV6-6; D gene unclear. The V gene lost 5 bases and the J gene lost 0 bases, with 8 bases spanning the gap. The CDR3 length is 13 residues. Germline V lookup: CDR1 MNHNY, CDR2 SVGAGI (reference sequence).

This rearrangement joins TRBV5-1 to TRBJ1-6; D is possibly TRBD1 (5 bases). V was shortened by 0 bases and J by 5 bases, with 9 bases between the two germline ends. This CDR3 is 15 amino acids long. CDR1 SGHRS and CDR2 YFSETQ come from the germline V gene. The CDR3 spells CASSLESGHNSPLHF. CDR3 DNA: TGCGCCAGCAGCTTGGAATCAGGGCATAATTCACCCCTCCACTTT.

CDR3 residues: CASSLGRVRGEQYF. CDR3 DNA sequence: TGTGCCAGCAGTTTGGGAAGGGTGAGGGGGGAGCAGTACTTC. The J gene is TRBJ2-7, the V gene TRBV27; perhaps TRBD1 as D (6 bases). V was shortened by 3 bases and J by 7 bases, with 16 bases between the two germline ends. CDR3 size: 14 residues. The germline V gene has CDR1 MNHEY and CDR2 SMNVEV (reference sequence).

This clone showed up just a few times. V is TRBV5-1 and J is TRBJ1-1; a weak D match, TRBD1 (6 bases). The V end lost 4 bases, the J end lost 8 bases, and 15 bases lay between the germline ends. The CDR3 contains 13 residues. Germline V gene sequence: CDR1 SGHRS, CDR2 YFSETQ. The CDR3 nucleotides read TGCGCCAGCAGCCTAGGCGACAGGTTCGAAGCTTTCTTT. This sequence encodes CASSLGDRFEAFF.

The rearrangement links TRBV7-2 to TRBJ1-2, with D hard to call. The CDR3 runs to 18 residues. Trimming shortened V by 4 bases and J by 4 bases, and 25 bases separated the two germline ends. From germline, CDR1 is SGHTA and CDR2 FQGNSA. In DNA form, the CDR3 reads TGTGCCAGCAGCTCCCCTGAGGGTGGAGGGAACCCTATCTATGGCTACACCTTC. Translation: CASSSPEGGGNPIYGYTF.

This clone has just one count. The rearrangement uses TRBV7-2 and TRBJ2-7; D is ambiguous. The ends were cut back, 4 bases at V and 4 bases at J, with 8 bases in the middle. Per germline, CDR1 SGHTA and CDR2 FQGNSA. The CDR3 has 12 residues. CDR3 DNA: TGTGCCAGCAGCTCCTCGAGGTACGAGCAGTACTTC. It specifies CASSSSRYEQYF.

This clone has only one observation. V usage is TRBV11-2 and J usage is TRBJ1-2, with D perhaps TRBD1 (6 bases). Germline assignment: CDR1 SGHAT and CDR2 FQNNGV. V gave up 0 bases and J gave up 5 bases, with 10 bases separating them. The CDR3 sequence is 14 residues long. The CDR3 spells CASSLERTEYGYTF. The CDR3 nucleotides read TGTGCCAGCAGCTTAGAGAGGACAGAATATGGCTACACCTTC.

The V and J genes are TRBV5-6 and TRBJ1-2; the D gene is possibly TRBD1 (6 bases). Trimming stripped 4 bases from V and 6 bases from J, with 31 bases between. Germline-derived CDR1 and CDR2 are SGHDT and YYEEEE. CDR3 size: 19 residues. As DNA, the CDR3 is TGTGCCAGCAGCCGAGCCTATATTACTGGACAGCAAGAGGGGCATGGCTACACCTTC. Protein product: CASSRAYITGQQEGHGYTF. Complete variable domain (other parts from reference TRBV5-6 and TRBJ1-2): DAGVTQSPTHLIKTRGQQVTLRCSPKSGHDTVSWYQQALGQGPQFIFQYYEEEERQRGNFPDRFSGHQFPNYSSELNVNALLLGDSALYLCASSRAYITGQQEGHGYTFGSGTRLTVV.

The V and J genes are TRBV20-1 and TRBJ2-1, with TRBD2 identical over 9 bases. J was trimmed by 8 bases and V by 4 bases; bases with no gene match: 12. Germline CDR1 is DFQATT and CDR2 is SNEGSKA (reference sequence). This CDR3 spans 15 amino acids. The CDR3 loop is CSAIDSGLASDEQFF. The CDR3 DNA sequence: TGCAGTGCTATTGATTCGGGACTAGCCTCCGATGAGCAGTTCTTC.

The chain links TRBV7-2 to TRBJ2-3; TRBD2 matches 13 bases. The CDR3 length is 16 residues. Germline V lookup: CDR1 SGHTA, CDR2 FQGNSA. V trimming: 5 bases; J trimming: 3 bases; junction bases outside the gene matches: 5. CDR3 DNA sequence: TGTGCCAGCAGCCTCCGACTAGCGGGGGGTACAGATACGCAGTATTTT. Encoded protein: CASSLRLAGGTDTQYF.

V is TRBV3-1 (or the pseudogene TRBV3-2) and J is TRBJ1-4, with 10 bases aligning to TRBD1. From germline, CDR1 is LGHDT and CDR2 YNNKEL (reference sequence). This CDR3 is built from 15 residues. V lost 4 bases and J lost 3; bases outside the gene matches: 2. The CDR3 sequence is CASSPTGGPNEKLFF. DNA of the CDR3: TGTGCCAGCAGCCCGACAGGGGGCCCTAATGAAAAACTGTTTTTT.

The CDR3 spells CASSLGRGADTEAFF. The CDR3 coding sequence is TGTGCCAGCAGCCTGGGACGGGGGGCGGACACTGAAGCTTTCTTT. The chain has TRBV13 and TRBJ1-1, with a weak D call TRBD1 (6 bases). The germline V gene has CDR1 PRHDT and CDR2 FYEKMQ (reference sequence). The CDR3 spans 15 residues. Between the trimmed V and J ends, which lost 5 bases and 3 bases, there was a span of 16 bases.

V and J are TRBV5-4 and TRBJ1-2; TRBD1 matches 8 bases. Germline assignment: CDR1 SGHNT and CDR2 YYREEE (reference sequence). The CDR3 sequence is 13 residues long. The ends lost 3 bases at V and 7 bases at J; junction bases unmatched: 5. CDR3 protein: CASSSTGVGGYTF. In DNA, the CDR3 is TGTGCCAGCAGCTCGACAGGGGTCGGTGGCTACACCTTC.

The V and J genes are TRBV19 and TRBJ2-3; unclear D gene. V shed 1 base and J shed 4 bases, with 12 bases lying between them. Germline V gene data show CDR1 as LNHDA and CDR2 as SQIVND (reference sequence). The CDR3 extends over 15 amino acids. The chain's CDR3 is CASSIAFSRADTQYF. CDR3 DNA sequence: TGTGCCAGTAGTATAGCTTTCTCTCGGGCAGATACGCAGTATTTT.

The V gene is TRBV14, the J gene TRBJ1-1, with D possibly being TRBD1 (5 bases). The CDR3 runs 15 residues. Germline V gives CDR1 SGHDN, CDR2 FVKESK. Trimming shortened V by 0 bases and J by 4 bases, and 12 bases separated the two germline ends. The CDR3 DNA is TGTGCCAGCAGCCAAGAACCCGCAGGGTCCACTGAAGCTTTCTTT. This gives the protein CASSQEPAGSTEAFF.

The chain recombines TRBV27 with TRBJ2-7; weak D call: TRBD1 (6 bases). The CDR3 runs to 15 residues. CDR1 is MNHEY and CDR2 is SMNVEV in the germline V gene (reference sequence). Between the trimmed V and J ends, which lost 5 bases and 5 bases, there was a span of 19 bases. The CDR3 DNA reads as TGTGCCAGCAGTCCACTACAGGGATTCGGGGACGAGCAGTACTTC. Its translation is CASSPLQGFGDEQYF.

This clone came up once. This sequence joins TRBV3-1 (or the pseudogene TRBV3-2) and TRBJ2-7, with TRBD2 matching over 11 bases. Trimming removed 4 bases from V and 3 bases from J; junction bases left unmatched: 11. Germline V gene data show CDR1 as LGHDT and CDR2 as YNNKEL (reference sequence). This CDR3 region has 17 residues. The CDR3 is CASSPHSGTSGRYEQYF. CDR3 in DNA: TGTGCCAGCAGCCCACACTCCGGGACTAGCGGCCGCTACGAGCAGTACTTC.

J is TRBJ2-5 and V is TRBV7-9, with D possibly TRBD2 on 6 matching bases. The length of the CDR3 is 14 residues. Germline V gives CDR1 SEHNR, CDR2 FQNEAQ (reference sequence). Trimming cost V 4 bases and J 1 base, with 10 bases left between them. The CDR3 DNA is TGTGCCAGCAGCTCCAGACTAGTCCAAGAGACCCAGTACTTC. This encodes CASSSRLVQETQYF.

The chain links TRBV19 to TRBJ1-2; D may be TRBD1 (5 bases). This CDR3 spans 13 amino acids. CDR1 LNHDA and CDR2 SQIVND come from the germline V gene (reference sequence). Trimming removed 1 base from V and 5 bases from J, with 8 bases in between. The CDR3 spells CASSIVGGYGYTF. In DNA, the CDR3 is TGTGCCAGTAGTATAGTGGGGGGATATGGCTACACCTTC.

This chain connects TRBV5-4 to TRBJ2-7; D may be TRBD2 (5 bases). The CDR3 length is 15 residues. Trimming left V 0 bases short and J 4 bases short, with 14 bases between. Per germline, CDR1 SGHNT and CDR2 YYREEE (reference sequence). The CDR3: CASSLGAEIPYEQYF. Written as DNA, the CDR3 is TGTGCCAGCAGCTTGGGAGCGGAGATCCCTTACGAGCAGTACTTC. The full variable domain, its missing parts supplied by reference TRBV5-4 and TRBJ2-7, is ETGVTQSPTHLIKTRGQQVTLRCSSQSGHNTVSWYQQALGQGPQFIFQYYREEENGRGNFPPRFSGLQFPNYSSELNVNALELDDSALYLCASSLGAEIPYEQYFGPGTRLTVT.

The table lists this clone with a few counts. This chain connects TRBV28 to TRBJ1-1; 8 bases fit TRBD1. Germline V gene sequence: CDR1 MDHEN, CDR2 SYDVKM. CDR3 length: 14 residues. The V gene end was trimmed by 6 bases and the J gene end by 6 bases; junction bases not matched to a gene: 9. CDR3 residues: CASSKGQGGPEAFF. The CDR3 bases are TGTGCCAGCAGCAAAGGACAGGGTGGGCCTGAAGCTTTCTTT.

The chain employs TRBV5-1 and TRBJ2-3; no definite D call. Between the trimmed V and J ends, which lost 3 bases and 1 base, there was a span of 6 bases. The CDR3 has 13 amino acids. Germline CDR1 reads SGHRS; CDR2 reads YFSETQ. CDR3 sequence reads: CASSSTGTDTQYF. The CDR3 DNA follows: TGCGCCAGCAGCTCCACTGGCACAGATACGCAGTATTTT.

The J gene is TRBJ1-2, the V gene TRBV7-3, with TRBD1 matching over 9 bases. Trimming removed 5 bases from V and 4 bases from J; junction bases left unmatched: 5. This CDR3 region has 14 residues. Germline CDR1 SGHTA, CDR2 FQGTGA. The CDR3 sequence: CASSLGQGPYGYTF. The CDR3 DNA is TGTGCCAGCAGCCTCGGACAGGGGCCCTATGGCTACACCTTC.

The chain has TRBV4-1 and TRBJ1-2, with 11 bases fitting TRBD1. Germline CDR1 reads MGHRA; CDR2 reads YSYEKL. The ends lost 1 base at V and 6 bases at J; junction bases unmatched: 10. The length of the CDR3 is 17 residues. The CDR3 bases are TGCGCCAGCAGCCAAGCCCCACGGACAGGGGGCCGGGATGGCTACACCTTC. Its protein is CASSQAPRTGGRDGYTF.

The J gene is TRBJ1-2, the V gene TRBV7-8; 12 bases are shared with TRBD1. This CDR3 region has 17 residues. V dropped 5 bases and J dropped 6; count of bases not matched to a gene: 13. Per the germline V gene, CDR1 is SGHVS and CDR2 is FQNEAQ. In DNA, the CDR3 is TGTGCCAGCAGCGCCAAAACTTGGGGGACAGGGGGCGATGGCTACACCTTC. Protein product: CASSAKTWGTGGDGYTF.

This chain uses TRBV6-5 with TRBJ1-2; weak D call: TRBD1 (5 bases). With 2 bases removed from V and 4 bases from J, the gap between germline ends came to 14 bases. Looked up from germline, CDR1 is MNHEY and CDR2 is SVGAGI. The CDR3 totals 15 residues. The CDR3 is CASSYRSGPSYGYTF. The CDR3 DNA follows: TGTGCCAGCAGTTACAGGTCAGGGCCCTCCTATGGCTACACCTTC.

The V and J genes are TRBV28 and TRBJ2-7; perhaps TRBD2 as D (5 bases). Germline lookup yields CDR1 MDHEN and CDR2 SYDVKM. The CDR3 contains 15 residues. The V and J ends lost 6 bases and 4 bases respectively, with 19 bases between them. DNA for the CDR3: TGTGCCAGCAGCTCCCCGGGGAGTAACACTTACGAGCAGTACTTC. Translating gives CASSSPGSNTYEQYF.